This T cell receptor beta chain is drawn from a study of blood T cell repertoires in COVID-19. Study-wide background: T cells, B-cell-depleted T cells, or PBMCs provided the cDNA or gDNA that served as material.

The CDR3 is 12 amino acids. Trimming pared 3 bases from V and 13 bases from J, leaving 16 bases between. Germline CDR1 reads KGHSH; CDR2 reads LQKENI. This table comes from immunoSEQ multiplex PCR, and its TCRdb copy is limited to in-frame clones, with some not included. The sample shows 35,000 to 45,000 clones, approximately 91% of them seen only once. The V gene is TRBV18, the J gene TRBJ2-7; the D gene is possibly TRBD1 (6 bases). The sequence derives from a human donor in a cohort sampled during active COVID-19. The sequenced material came from peripheral blood. The CDR3 DNA follows: TGTGCCAGCTCACCGAAGGACAGTATATTATACTTC. Translation: CASSPKDSILYF.